One sample yielded the 27 T cell receptor beta chains listed below, sequenced in a study of graft-versus-host responses after intestinal transplantation. These receptors' antigens are unknown. Assay: immunoSEQ multiplex PCR; the TCRdb copy retains only in-frame clones and omits some. The repertoire has over 120,000 clones, around nine tenths of them found once; the top ten carry around 0.19%. The sequenced sample was unstimulated CD4+ T cells sorted from spleen or lymph node cells, obtained before intestinal transplant. The receptors originated from a human donor who received an intestinal transplant.

The gene calls are TRBV6-5 and TRBJ2-3; possibly TRBD1 or TRBD2 for D (5 bases each). Trimming removed 6 bases from V and 1 base from J, with 8 bases in between. The germline gives CDR1 MNHEY, CDR2 SVGAGI. CDR3 length: 13 amino acids. This chain's CDR3 is CASRRDGTDTQYF. CDR3 sequence (DNA): TGTGCCAGCAGACGGGACGGCACAGATACGCAGTATTTT.

The V call is TRBV4-1, the J call TRBJ2-5; 8 nucleotides match TRBD1. CDR3 size: 14 residues. Germline V lookup: CDR1 MGHRA, CDR2 YSYEKL. J lost 5 bases, V lost 5 bases, and 7 bases had no gene match. The CDR3 protein is CASSARTGFETQYF. The CDR3 DNA follows: TGCGCCAGCAGCGCGCGGACAGGGTTCGAGACCCAGTACTTC.

The chain couples TRBV7-6 to TRBJ2-7; 7 bases align to TRBD2. From germline, CDR1 is SGHVS and CDR2 FNYEAQ. V gave up 1 base and J gave up 7 bases; unmatched junction bases: 13. The CDR3 has 16 amino acids. CDR3 in amino acids: CASSLGGGSSLGEQYF. CDR3 DNA: TGTGCCAGCAGCTTAGGGGGCGGGAGCTCCTTGGGTGAGCAGTACTTC.

The CDR3 region has the DNA TGTGCCAGCAGCCGGGCCGTGGAGGGTAGCTCCTATAATTCACCCCTCCACTTT. Protein sequence: CASSRAVEGSSYNSPLHF. V usage is TRBV7-2 and J usage is TRBJ1-6; D is unresolved. Trimming pared 5 bases from V and 0 bases from J, leaving 17 bases between. The CDR3 runs to 18 residues. Germline CDR1 is SGHTA and CDR2 is FQGNSA.

V and J are TRBV5-1 and TRBJ2-7; possible D gene TRBD1, 5 bases. The germline V gene has CDR1 SGHRS and CDR2 YFSETQ. This CDR3 has 16 amino acids. The germline V and J ends were trimmed by 4 bases and 4 bases, with 21 bases remaining between them. The chain's CDR3 is CASSPGPDGFHYEQYF. The CDR3 nucleotides read TGCGCCAGCAGCCCAGGGCCCGATGGATTTCATTACGAGCAGTACTTC.

The rearrangement joins TRBV6-1 to TRBJ1-4, with TRBD1 as a possible D gene (6 bases). The germline V gene has CDR1 MNHNS and CDR2 SASEGT. The CDR3 has 14 amino acids. The ends were cut back, 4 bases at V and 5 bases at J, with 11 bases in the middle. Written as DNA, the CDR3 is TGTGCCAGCAGTGCCGGGACACCAAATGAAAAACTGTTTTTT. This translates into CASSAGTPNEKLFF.

The CDR3 loop is CASSSRDRGNEQFF. In DNA, the CDR3 is TGTGCCAGCAGCTCCCGGGACAGGGGGAATGAGCAGTTCTTC. The chain carries TRBV13 and TRBJ2-1; 11 bases are a match to TRBD1. Germline V lookup: CDR1 PRHDT, CDR2 FYEKMQ (reference sequence). The CDR3 runs to 14 residues. Losses at the gene ends were 4 bases for V and 7 bases for J; bases not matched to a gene: 3.

The chain uses TRBV7-9 and TRBJ2-7, with D unclear. The V gene lost 4 bases and the J gene lost 2 bases, with 12 bases spanning the gap. The CDR3 extends over 14 amino acids. Germline V gene lookup returns CDR1 SEHNR and CDR2 FQNEAQ (reference sequence). CDR3 bases: TGTGCCAGCAGCTCATCGGGCGGAACCTACGAGCAGTACTTC. Its translation: CASSSSGGTYEQYF.

V usage is TRBV10-3 and J usage is TRBJ2-7; D ambiguous. CDR3 size: 12 residues. With 2 bases removed from V and 2 bases from J, the gap between germline ends came to 4 bases. Germline V gene sequence: CDR1 ENHRY, CDR2 SYGVKD. As DNA, the CDR3 is TGTGCCATCAGTGAGCCTCCCTACGAGCAGTACTTC. Translating it yields CAISEPPYEQYF.

Points on this clone: The same CDR3 is also encoded by other DNA sequences in this sample. CDR3 loop: CASSYSSGGTEAFF. Written as DNA, the CDR3 is TGTGCCAGCAGTTACTCGTCGGGGGGCACTGAAGCTTTCTTT. The chain employs TRBV6-5 and TRBJ1-1; TRBD1 might be the D (5 bases). The CDR3 extends over 14 amino acids. Germline CDR1 and CDR2: MNHEY and SVGAGI. Trimming took 0 bases from V and 4 from J, leaving 9 bases between them.

V gene TRBV11-2 combines with J gene TRBJ2-7, with D perhaps matching TRBD1 (6 bases). Germline CDR1 and CDR2: SGHAT and FQNNGV. The CDR3 runs to 13 residues. Trimming took off 7 bases at V and 6 bases at J, with 16 bases between the two ends. The chain's CDR3 is CASNTNRVFEQYF. The CDR3 DNA reads as TGTGCCAGCAACACTAACAGGGTTTTCGAGCAGTACTTC.

This clone was detected once. The chain is built from TRBV7-3 and TRBJ1-1; D gene ambiguous. The V end was cut by 1 base, the J end by 10 bases, with 10 bases between. The CDR3 totals 12 residues. Germline V CDR1 and CDR2: SGHTA, FQGTGA. This CDR3 reads CASSLIVSRAFF. The DNA for the CDR3 is TGTGCCAGCAGCTTAATTGTATCCCGAGCTTTCTTT.

CDR3 bases: TGTGCCAGCAGGGTGAGGGTCCATGGCTACACCTTC. As protein: CASRVRVHGYTF. This chain uses TRBV28 with TRBJ1-2; D not certain. The CDR3 length is 12 residues. Trimming pared 6 bases from V and 6 bases from J, leaving 11 bases between. Germline V gene data show CDR1 as MDHEN and CDR2 as SYDVKM.

The V call is TRBV6-1, the J call TRBJ1-2; 8 positions agree with TRBD1. Germline CDR1 and CDR2: MNHNS and SASEGT. This CDR3 has 15 amino acids. The V segment lost 1 base and the J segment 2 bases; nucleotides outside the gene matches: 3. The chain's CDR3 is CASSEGAGGNYGYTF. CDR3 nucleotide sequence: TGTGCCAGCAGTGAAGGGGCAGGGGGCAACTATGGCTACACCTTC.

This clone was observed a handful of times. The chain has TRBV7-6 and TRBJ1-4; weak D call: TRBD1 (5 bases). This CDR3 comprises 12 residues. V dropped 2 bases and J dropped 10 bases, with 8 bases sitting between them. Germline lookup yields CDR1 SGHVS and CDR2 FNYEAQ. This CDR3 is CASSLQGGKLFF. The DNA for the CDR3 is TGTGCCAGCAGCTTACAGGGTGGAAAACTGTTTTTT.

The CDR3 bases are TGTGCCAGCAGCTTTTTAGCGGGAGAAGGGACCTACGAGCAGTACTTC. Translated: CASSFLAGEGTYEQYF. This chain uses TRBV7-2 with TRBJ2-7; TRBD2 matches at 9 bases. Trimming removed 3 bases from V and 2 bases from J; junction bases left unmatched: 8. CDR3 length: 16 residues. Germline-derived CDR1 and CDR2 are SGHTA and FQGNSA.

The chain couples TRBV19 to TRBJ2-1; D unclear. V was cut by 5 bases and J by 7 bases, with 12 bases left in between. This CDR3 comprises 13 residues. CDR1 and CDR2 from the germline V gene are LNHDA and SQIVND (reference sequence). As DNA, the CDR3 is TGTGCCAGTAGTCCCGGCGGTTATAATGAGCAGTTCTTC. Protein: CASSPGGYNEQFF.

This sequence joins TRBV7-2 and TRBJ1-5; D is possibly TRBD1 (5 bases). The germline V and J ends were trimmed by 6 bases and 7 bases, with 19 bases remaining between them. Germline loops: CDR1 SGHTA, CDR2 FQGNSA. The CDR3 length is 15 residues. CDR3 bases: TGTGCCAGCAGTTCTAGTGGGGGTAAGGGACAGCCCCAGCATTTT. It yields the protein CASSSSGGKGQPQHF.

The CDR3 reads CSVRGPPLDEQYF. DNA of the CDR3: TGCAGCGTCCGAGGGCCGCCTCTGGACGAGCAGTACTTC. The genes are TRBV29-1 and TRBJ2-5, with a tentative D call TRBD2 (5 bases). The J call may be wrong; the DNA end is better matched by TRBJ2-7. Germline V lookup: CDR1 SQVTM, CDR2 ANQGSEA. This CDR3 region has 13 residues.

The rearrangement joins TRBV6-5 to TRBJ2-2; D gene uncertain. Trimming removed 2 bases at V and 1 base at J, with 11 bases between. The CDR3 contains 16 residues. Germline loops: CDR1 MNHEY, CDR2 SVGAGI. The CDR3 protein is CASSYSLGMNTGELFF. Here the CDR3 DNA reads TGTGCCAGCAGTTACAGCCTTGGGATGAACACCGGGGAGCTGTTTTTT.

The V gene is TRBV5-6, the J gene TRBJ1-2; 9 bases match TRBD1. The V and J ends lost 5 bases and 4 bases, in that order; junction bases with no gene match: 6. CDR3 length equals 14 residues. CDR1 and CDR2 from the germline V gene are SGHDT and YYEEEE. CDR3 in amino acids: CASSRLDRGYGYTF. The CDR3 DNA sequence: TGTGCCAGCAGTCGATTGGACAGGGGCTATGGCTACACCTTC. Using reference TRBV5-6 and TRBJ1-2 for the parts outside the CDR3, the full variable domain is DAGVTQSPTHLIKTRGQQVTLRCSPKSGHDTVSWYQQALGQGPQFIFQYYEEEERQRGNFPDRFSGHQFPNYSSELNVNALLLGDSALYLCASSRLDRGYGYTFGSGTRLTVV.

This clone was picked up one time. V usage is TRBV19 and J usage is TRBJ1-1; TRBD1 matches at 8 bases. The V and J ends lost 1 base and 3 bases, in that order; junction bases with no gene match: 4. This CDR3 has 15 residues. CDR1 is LNHDA, CDR2 SQIVND, per germline (reference sequence). The CDR3 reads CASSIAAGGYTEAFF. The CDR3 nucleotides are TGTGCCAGTAGTATAGCCGCAGGGGGCTACACTGAAGCTTTCTTT.

The chain has TRBV4-2 and TRBJ2-5, with D perhaps given as TRBD1 or TRBD2 (6 bases each). Germline V lookup: CDR1 LGHNA, CDR2 YNFKEQ. V was clipped by 4 bases and J by 3 bases, with 12 bases between them. The CDR3 is 14 amino acids. CDR3 sequence: CASSREGGKETQYF. CDR3 in DNA: TGTGCCAGCAGCCGAGAGGGGGGAAAAGAGACCCAGTACTTC.

This clone showed up just once. The V call is TRBV7-9, the J call TRBJ2-5; D remains ambiguous. The DNA end is more similar to TRBJ2-7, so the J call may be wrong. Per germline, CDR1 SEHNR and CDR2 FQNEAQ (reference sequence). The CDR3 runs 14 residues. Here the CDR3 reads CASSSQGSSYEQYF. In DNA, the CDR3 is TGTGCCAGCAGCTCACAAGGAAGCTCCTACGAGCAGTACTTC.

The chain employs TRBV7-9 and TRBJ2-7; TRBD1 matches at 11 bases. The CDR3 totals 16 residues. CDR1 is SEHNR and CDR2 is FQNEAQ in the germline V gene (reference sequence). The junction had 6 bases not matched to a gene; V was cut back by 1 base and J by 4 bases. The DNA for the CDR3 is TGTGCCAGCAGCTTAGGACGCGGGACAGGGGGATACGAGCAGTACTTC. This encodes CASSLGRGTGGYEQYF. The entire variable domain, with the rest obtained from reference TRBV7-9 and TRBJ2-7, is as follows: DTGVSQNPRHKITKRGQNVTFRCDPISEHNRLYWYRQTLGQGPEFLTYFQNEAQLEKSRLLSDRFSAERPKGSFSTLEIQRTEQGDSAMYLCASSLGRGTGGYEQYFGPGTRLTVT.

This clone came up once. V is TRBV6-5 and J is TRBJ2-7, with TRBD1 as a possible D gene (5 bases). The closer fit of TRBJ2-1 to the DNA end suggests the J call may be wrong. The CDR3 is 15 residues long. The germline V gene encodes CDR1 MNHEY and CDR2 SVGAGI. CDR3 sequence reads: CASSYEGARYNEQFF. The DNA of the CDR3 is TGTGCCAGCAGTTACGAAGGGGCCCGCTACAATGAGCAGTTCTTC.

The rearrangement joins TRBV29-1 to TRBJ2-5; a weak D match, TRBD1 (5 bases). CDR3 length equals 15 residues. Germline V gene lookup returns CDR1 SQVTM and CDR2 ANQGSEA. V was clipped by 3 bases and J by 3 bases, with 17 bases between them. CDR3 in DNA: TGCAGCGTTGAGGAAAGGGGTAGGGCGAAAGAGACCCAGTACTTC. This gives the protein CSVEERGRAKETQYF.